This T cell receptor beta chain appears in the sequencing data of a study of control samples from healthy donors and cancer patients. The CDR3 extends over 15 amino acids. CDR1 is LGHDT, CDR2 YNNKEL, per germline (reference sequence). Trimming shortened V by 2 bases and J by 0 bases, and 10 bases separated the two germline ends. The table came from immunoSEQ multiplex PCR; TCRdb's copy has only in-frame clones and leaves some out. This table holds about 64,000 clones, more than 85% found once. Specimen: PBMCs. The chain recombines TRBV3-1 (or the pseudogene TRBV3-2) with TRBJ1-1, with D unresolved. The sequence was collected from a man aged 35 to 55 with colorectal cancer. CDR3 in amino acids: CASSQLRSLNTEAFF. The CDR3 region has the DNA TGTGCCAGCAGCCAATTACGATCGTTGAACACTGAAGCTTTCTTT.